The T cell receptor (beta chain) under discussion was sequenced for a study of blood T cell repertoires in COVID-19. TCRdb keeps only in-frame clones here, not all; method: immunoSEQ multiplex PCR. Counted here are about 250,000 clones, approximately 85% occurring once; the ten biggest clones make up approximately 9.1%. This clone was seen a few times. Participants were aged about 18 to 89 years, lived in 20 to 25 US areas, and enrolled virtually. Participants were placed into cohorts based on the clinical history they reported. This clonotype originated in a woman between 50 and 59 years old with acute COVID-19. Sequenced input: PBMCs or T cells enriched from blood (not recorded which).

The CDR3 loop is CASSQDRGRLNSPLHF. The DNA for the CDR3 is TGTGCCAGCAGCCAAGATCGCGGCAGACTTAATTCACCCCTCCACTTT. The rearrangement links TRBV3-1 (or the pseudogene TRBV3-2) to TRBJ1-6; D remains ambiguous. Germline CDR1 is LGHDT and CDR2 is YNNKEL (reference sequence). V shed 0 bases and J shed 6 bases, with 12 bases lying between them. The CDR3 length is 16 residues.